This is a list of T cell receptor beta chains from one sample in a study of cytomegalovirus exposure and HLA in healthy donors. Repertoires were generated with immunoSEQ multiplex PCR, while TCRdb's copy carries only in-frame clones and drops some. The sample consists of fewer than 200,000 clones, 87% of them appearing once. Material: PBMCs. All receptors derive from a woman between 25 and 40 years old in good health and CMV-seronegative. Each CDR3 is given with its conserved first and last residue. D genes are given only for firm matches. A clone size is listed for some rows: how often the clone was seen (once, few, many), or a class if it is expanded.

V	length	D	size	J	DNA	CDR3
TRBV29-1	13	TRBD1	NA	TRBJ2-1	TGCAGCGGGGGGACAGGGGATCTGGATGAGCAGTTCTTC	CSGGTGDLDEQFF
TRBV4-1	13	NA	NA	TRBJ2-5	TGCGCCAGCAGCCGCGGGACTGGGGAGACCCAGTACTTC	CASSRGTGETQYF
TRBV5-6	14	TRBD2	NA	TRBJ2-7	TGTGCCAGCAGCGGGAGGGTGCAGGACGTCGAGCAGTACTTC	CASSGRVQDVEQYF
TRBV7-8	19	TRBD1	NA	TRBJ2-7	TGTGCCAGCAGCTTTGATTTTCCGGGACAGTCTTTTATCACCTACGAGCAGTACTTC	CASSFDFPGQSFITYEQYF
TRBV6-6	16	TRBD1	once	TRBJ1-5	TGTGCCAGCAGTCAAGTAACAGGGGGGGGTAATCAGCCCCAGCATTTT	CASSQVTGGGNQPQHF
TRBV30	13	TRBD1	NA	TRBJ1-5	TGTGCCTGGAGCCGACAGGGAAATCAGCCCCAGCATTTT	CAWSRQGNQPQHF
TRBV5-1	16	NA	NA	TRBJ2-3	TGCGCCAGCAGCTTGGCCGCGGGCTCTAGCACAGATACGCAGTATTTT	CASSLAAGSSTDTQYF
TRBV10-3	12	NA	NA	TRBJ1-5	TGTGCCATCAGTGACCAGAATCAGCCCCAGCATTTT	CAISDQNQPQHF
TRBV12-5	13	NA	NA	TRBJ1-3	TGTGCTAGTGGTCTGAGCTCTGGAAACACCATATATTTT	CASGLSSGNTIYF
TRBV28	16	TRBD1	NA	TRBJ1-1	TGTGCCAGCAGTACCGGGGACAGGGTTGCGAACACTGAAGCTTTCTTT	CASSTGDRVANTEAFF
TRBV5-1	14	TRBD2	NA	TRBJ2-7	TGCGCCAGCGGAGTGGGCGGGGGGGCTTACGAGCAGTACTTC	CASGVGGGAYEQYF
TRBV4-3	13	NA	NA	TRBJ1-1	TGCGCCAGCAGCCAAGGGTCGGGAACTGAAGCTTTCTTT	CASSQGSGTEAFF